This TCR beta chain was sequenced during a study of response to subunit inactivated influenza vaccine. Study results and limitations: New T cells are recruited in small numbers by each seasonal influenza vaccination, according to the authors' suggestion.

One entry per CDR3 protein results from TCRdb running MiXCR on the RT-PCR reads. The sample has 490,000 or so distinct CDR3 sequences, 7.5% to 8.5% seen once. The V end lost 3 bases, the J end lost 1 base, and 10 bases lay between the germline ends. The CDR3 length is 14 residues. CDR1 SNHLY and CDR2 FYNNEI come from the germline V gene. In this sample, this clonotype turned up a few times. Its specificity is unknown. The source of this sequence is a man aged 50 to 69 who received an inactivated influenza vaccine. This chain uses TRBV2 with TRBJ2-7; D uncertain. The source was PBMCs from blood, collected less than 30 months after vaccination. The CDR3 loop is CASSDYSTSYEQYF. The CDR3 bases are TGTGCCAGCAGTGATTACAGTACATCCTACGAGCAGTACTTC. The entire variable domain, with the rest obtained from reference TRBV2 and TRBJ2-7, is as follows: EPEVTQTPSHQVTQMGQEVILRCVPISNHLYFYWYRQILGQKVEFLVSFYNNEISEKSEIFDDQFSVERPDGSNFTLKIRSTKLEDSAMYFCASSDYSTSYEQYFGPGTRLTVT.